The 10 T cell receptor beta chains listed next were all sequenced from one sample in a study of blood T cell repertoires in COVID-19. Generated by immunoSEQ multiplex PCR, the TCRdb table keeps only in-frame clones and is missing some. Counted here are some 160,000 clones, around four fifths occurring once; the ten biggest clones make up 6.2%. The material sequenced was PBMCs or T cells enriched from blood (not recorded which). These receptors all stem from a woman in her 40s who had recovered from COVID-19.

The chain combines TRBV5-4 with TRBJ2-3; 8 bases agree with TRBD2. V dropped 7 bases and J dropped 6; count of bases not matched to a gene: 13. This CDR3 region has 15 residues. Germline assignment: CDR1 SGHNT and CDR2 YYREEE (reference sequence). The CDR3, as DNA: TGTGCCAGCTTGGAAGCGGGGGCCAAGGCGGATACGCAGTATTTT. Its translation: CASLEAGAKADTQYF.

The chain joins TRBV19 to TRBJ2-7, with D possibly matching TRBD2 (6 bases). CDR1 is LNHDA and CDR2 is SQIVND in the germline V gene (reference sequence). V was cut by 6 bases and J by 5 bases, with 17 bases left in between. The length of the CDR3 is 14 residues. Written as DNA, the CDR3 is TGTGCCAGTAGCCTAGGAGGGGTTCGGAACGAGCAGTACTTC. As protein: CASSLGGVRNEQYF. The complete variable domain, with remaining parts taken from reference TRBV19 and TRBJ2-7, reads DGGITQSPKYLFRKEGQNVTLSCEQNLNHDAMYWYRQDPGQGLRLIYYSQIVNDFQKGDIAEGYSVSREKKESFPLTVTSAQKNPTAFYLCASSLGGVRNEQYFGPGTRLTVT.

J is TRBJ1-1 and V is TRBV30; tentative D call: TRBD1 (6 bases). CDR3 size: 14 residues. CDR1 and CDR2 (germline): GTSNPN, SVGIG (reference sequence). V lost 5 bases to trimming and J lost 4 bases, with 17 bases between them. For the CDR3, the DNA is TGTGCCTGGGGTCTCAGGGGATCGGGCACTGAAGCTTTCTTT. Residues: CAWGLRGSGTEAFF.

V gene TRBV3-1 (or the pseudogene TRBV3-2) combines with J gene TRBJ2-3; D gene uncertain. Germline lookup yields CDR1 LGHDT and CDR2 YNNKEL (reference sequence). V was shortened by 2 bases and J by 4 bases, with 7 bases between the two germline ends. The CDR3 runs to 13 residues. The CDR3 sequence: CASSQRGSDTQYF. DNA of the CDR3: TGTGCCAGCAGCCAACGAGGTTCAGATACGCAGTATTTT.

The chain carries TRBV2 and TRBJ1-2; no clear D gene. Trimming removed 3 bases from V and 5 bases from J, with 10 bases in between. Germline V gives CDR1 SNHLY, CDR2 FYNNEI. The CDR3 sequence is 13 residues long. The CDR3 loop reads CASSEIYEYGYTF. DNA of the CDR3: TGTGCCAGCAGTGAGATCTATGAATATGGCTACACCTTC.

The rearrangement links TRBV10-2 to TRBJ1-2, with a tentative D call TRBD1 (5 bases). This CDR3 contains 14 residues. V lost 0 bases and J lost 5, with 10 bases in between. Germline loops: CDR1 WSHSY, CDR2 SAAADI. CDR3 amino acids: CASSESRVGYGYTF. DNA for the CDR3: TGCGCCAGCAGTGAGTCCAGGGTTGGATATGGCTACACCTTC.

V gene TRBV6-4 combines with J gene TRBJ2-3; TRBD2 aligns across 13 bases. From germline, CDR1 is MRHNA and CDR2 SNTAGT. V was pared by 6 bases and J by 3 bases, with 3 bases of the junction left unmatched. The CDR3 spans 15 residues. Here the CDR3 DNA reads TGTGCCAGCAGCCCGACTAGCGGGGGGACAGATACGCAGTATTTT. Encoded protein: CASSPTSGGTDTQYF.

About this clone itself: The identical CDR3 is also encoded by other nucleotide sequences in the sample. The V call is TRBV12-3 or TRBV12-4, the J call TRBJ1-1; 7 nucleotides line up with TRBD1. The CDR3 totals 13 residues. The ends lost 3 bases at V and 3 bases at J; junction bases unmatched: 1. The CDR3 loop is CASSFDRDTEAFF. The CDR3 DNA sequence: TGTGCCAGCAGTTTCGACAGGGACACTGAAGCTTTCTTT.

The genes are TRBV11-3 and TRBJ2-1, with D perhaps matching TRBD1 (6 bases). With 4 bases removed from V and 6 bases from J, the gap between germline ends came to 13 bases. Germline V gene lookup returns CDR1 SGHNT and CDR2 YENEEA. The CDR3 length is 14 residues. CDR3 sequence reads: CASSSRGPGNEQFF. CDR3 DNA sequence: TGTGCCAGCAGCTCCAGGGGACCCGGCAATGAGCAGTTCTTC.

The gene calls are TRBV5-1 and TRBJ2-3; 11 nucleotides line up with TRBD1. The CDR3 length is 16 residues. Germline-derived CDR1 and CDR2 are SGHRS and YFSETQ. The trim removed 2 bases at V and 6 bases at J, leaving 8 bases unmatched. This chain's CDR3 is CASSFGTGGSVDTQYF. The CDR3 DNA follows: TGCGCCAGCAGCTTTGGGACAGGGGGGTCTGTGGATACGCAGTATTTT.